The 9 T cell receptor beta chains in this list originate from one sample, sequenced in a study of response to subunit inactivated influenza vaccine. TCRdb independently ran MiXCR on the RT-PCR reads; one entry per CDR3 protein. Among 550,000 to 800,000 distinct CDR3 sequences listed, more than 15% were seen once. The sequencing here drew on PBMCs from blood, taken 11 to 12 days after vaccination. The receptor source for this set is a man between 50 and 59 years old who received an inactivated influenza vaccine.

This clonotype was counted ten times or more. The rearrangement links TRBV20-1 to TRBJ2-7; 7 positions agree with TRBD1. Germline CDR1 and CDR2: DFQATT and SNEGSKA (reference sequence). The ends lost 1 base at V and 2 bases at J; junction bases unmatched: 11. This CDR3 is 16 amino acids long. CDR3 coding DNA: TGCAGTGCTAGAGCCCTAGGGACAGTGAAACCCTACGAGCAGTACTTC. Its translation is CSARALGTVKPYEQYF.

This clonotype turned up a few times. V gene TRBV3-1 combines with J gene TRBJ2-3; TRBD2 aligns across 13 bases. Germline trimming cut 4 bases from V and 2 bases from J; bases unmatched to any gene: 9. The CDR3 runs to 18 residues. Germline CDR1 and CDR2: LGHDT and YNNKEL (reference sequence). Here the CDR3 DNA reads TGTGCCAGCAGCCGACTACCCGGACTAGCGGGGGCCACAGATACGCAGTATTTT. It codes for CASSRLPGLAGATDTQYF.

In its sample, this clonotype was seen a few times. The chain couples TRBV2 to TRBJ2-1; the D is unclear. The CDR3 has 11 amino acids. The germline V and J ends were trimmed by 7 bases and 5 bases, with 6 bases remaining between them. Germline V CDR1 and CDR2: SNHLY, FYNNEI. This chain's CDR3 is CASTLDNEQFF. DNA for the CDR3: TGTGCCAGCACGCTCGACAATGAGCAGTTCTTC. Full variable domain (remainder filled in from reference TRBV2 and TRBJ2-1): EPEVTQTPSHQVTQMGQEVILRCVPISNHLYFYWYRQILGQKVEFLVSFYNNEISEKSEIFDDQFSVERPDGSNFTLKIRSTKLEDSAMYFCASTLDNEQFFGPGTRLTVL.

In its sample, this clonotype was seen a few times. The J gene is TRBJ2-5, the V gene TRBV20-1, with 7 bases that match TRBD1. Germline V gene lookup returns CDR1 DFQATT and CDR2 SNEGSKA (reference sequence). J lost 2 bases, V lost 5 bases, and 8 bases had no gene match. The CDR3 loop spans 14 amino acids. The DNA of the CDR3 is TGCAGTGCTCACGGGACAGAGCGGCAAGAGACCCAGTACTTC. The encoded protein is CSAHGTERQETQYF.

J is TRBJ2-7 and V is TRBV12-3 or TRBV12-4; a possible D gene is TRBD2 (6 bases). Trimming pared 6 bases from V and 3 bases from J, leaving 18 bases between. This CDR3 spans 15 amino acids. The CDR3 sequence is CASSLGGSYNYEQYF. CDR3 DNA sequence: TGTGCCAGCAGCCTTGGGGGGAGCTATAACTACGAGCAGTACTTC.

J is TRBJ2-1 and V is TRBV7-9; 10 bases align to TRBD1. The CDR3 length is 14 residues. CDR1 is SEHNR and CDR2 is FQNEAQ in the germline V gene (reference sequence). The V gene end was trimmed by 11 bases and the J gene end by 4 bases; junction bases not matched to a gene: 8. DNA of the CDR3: TGTGCCTTTTCCGGGACAGGGGCGTACAATGAGCAGTTCTTC. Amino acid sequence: CAFSGTGAYNEQFF.

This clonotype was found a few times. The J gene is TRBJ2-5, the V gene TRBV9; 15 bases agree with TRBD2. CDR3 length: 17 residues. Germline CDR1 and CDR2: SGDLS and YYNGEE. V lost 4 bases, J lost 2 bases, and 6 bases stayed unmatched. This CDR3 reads CASSRTSGGAGQETQYF. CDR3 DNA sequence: TGTGCCAGCAGCAGGACTAGCGGGGGGGCGGGTCAAGAGACCCAGTACTTC.

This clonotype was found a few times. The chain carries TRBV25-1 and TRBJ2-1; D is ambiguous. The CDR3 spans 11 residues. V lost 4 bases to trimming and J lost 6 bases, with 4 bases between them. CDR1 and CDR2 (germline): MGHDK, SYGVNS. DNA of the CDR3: TGTGCCAGCAGTGCAACCAATGAGCAGTTCTTC. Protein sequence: CASSATNEQFF.

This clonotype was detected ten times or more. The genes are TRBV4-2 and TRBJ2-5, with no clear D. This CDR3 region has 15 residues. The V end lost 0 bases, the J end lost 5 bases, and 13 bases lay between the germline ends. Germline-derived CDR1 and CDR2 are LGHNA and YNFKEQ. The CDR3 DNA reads TGTGCCAGCAGCCAAGATTTGATCATGGGGGAGACCCAGTACTTC. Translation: CASSQDLIMGETQYF.